This TCR beta chain was retrieved from a study of beta chain features in type 1 diabetes. The germline V and J ends were trimmed by 1 base and 2 bases, with 8 bases remaining between them. The CDR3 sequence is 14 residues long. Per the germline V gene, CDR1 is LGHNA and CDR2 is YNFKEQ. Study-wide points: Patients' naive, central memory and Treg TCRB repertoires seemed closer to one another than those of healthy donors. Among all four CD4+ subsets, Type 1 diabetes patients had TCRB CDR3s that were moderately but significantly shorter.

Note on this clone: Its specificity is not known.

Expressed TCRB transcripts were sequenced after all isolated RNA was converted to cDNA. Sequencing was performed with immunoSEQ multiplex PCR; in TCRdb, only in-frame clones are kept and a portion is missing. Of some 240,000 clones in the sample, 16% were seen once. Sequencing used naive CD4+ T cells from blood. This rearrangement joins TRBV4-2 to TRBJ2-5, with D tentatively TRBD2 (5 bases). The clonotype originates from a young man with type 1 diabetes. CDR3 sequence (DNA): TGTGCCAGCAGCCAAGGACTACTTCAAGAGACCCAGTACTTC. It is translated as CASSQGLLQETQYF.